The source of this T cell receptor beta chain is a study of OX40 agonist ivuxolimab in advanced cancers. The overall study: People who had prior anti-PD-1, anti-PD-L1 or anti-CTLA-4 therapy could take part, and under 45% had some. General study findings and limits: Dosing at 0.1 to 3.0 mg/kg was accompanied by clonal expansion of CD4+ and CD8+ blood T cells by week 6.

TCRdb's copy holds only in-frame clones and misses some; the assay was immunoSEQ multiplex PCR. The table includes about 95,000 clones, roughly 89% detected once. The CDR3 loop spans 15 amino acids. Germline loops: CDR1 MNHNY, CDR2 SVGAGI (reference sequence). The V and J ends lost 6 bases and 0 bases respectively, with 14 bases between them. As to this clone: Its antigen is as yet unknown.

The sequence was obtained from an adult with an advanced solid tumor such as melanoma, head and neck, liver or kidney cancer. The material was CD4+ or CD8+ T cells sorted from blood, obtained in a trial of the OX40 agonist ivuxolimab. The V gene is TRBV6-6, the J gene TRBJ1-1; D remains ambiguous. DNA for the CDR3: TGTGCCAGCAGCCCTACGATGGAGATGAACACTGAAGCTTTCTTT. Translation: CASSPTMEMNTEAFF.